This T cell receptor beta chain is drawn from a study of cytomegalovirus exposure and HLA in healthy donors. Trimming left V 3 bases short and J 0 bases short, with 10 bases between. From germline, CDR1 is SGHDT and CDR2 YYEEEE. The CDR3 contains 14 residues. Clones were sequenced by immunoSEQ multiplex PCR, and TCRdb holds only the in-frame ones, with some missing. The sample gives around 170,000 clones, 85% of which show up once; around a sixth is in the top ten. A word on this clone: Antigen: not known.

Study results and caveats: The classifier reportedly diagnosed cytomegalovirus status with high specificity and sensitivity. The CMV antigen specificity of three CMV-associated chains was confirmed through in vitro analysis.

The clonotype comes from a man aged 18 to 30 in good health and CMV-seropositive. The chain is built from TRBV5-6 and TRBJ2-7; possibly TRBD1 for D (5 bases). Sequenced sample: PBMCs. CDR3 amino acids: CASSWQGGSYEQYF. CDR3 bases: TGTGCCAGCAGCTGGCAGGGTGGCTCCTACGAGCAGTACTTC.